Presented here are 23 T cell receptor beta chains from one specimen sequenced in a study of blood T cell repertoires in COVID-19. Sequencing was performed with immunoSEQ multiplex PCR; in TCRdb, only in-frame clones are kept and a portion is missing. The data show about 190,000 clones, 76% seen once. Sequenced input: PBMCs or T cells enriched from blood (not recorded which). These receptors originate from a woman aged 45-60 years with acute COVID-19.

This rearrangement joins TRBV28 to TRBJ1-4; tentatively, D is TRBD1 (5 bases). Germline lookup yields CDR1 MDHEN and CDR2 SYDVKM. The CDR3 contains 13 residues. The CDR3 DNA follows: TGTGCTGACGGGGGATTCACTAATGAAAAACTGTTTTTT. Protein product: CADGGFTNEKLFF.

V gene TRBV11-2 combines with J gene TRBJ2-3; a weak D match, TRBD1 (5 bases). This CDR3 comprises 16 residues. CDR1 SGHAT and CDR2 FQNNGV come from the germline V gene. V was clipped by 2 bases and J by 6 bases, with 18 bases between them. The CDR3 spells CASSLKLWGLPDTQYF. CDR3 bases: TGTGCCAGCAGCTTAAAGTTGTGGGGCCTACCGGATACGCAGTATTTT.

The DNA for the CDR3 is TGCGCCAGCAGCCAAGATGGGGGCAGGGGATTCACCGGGGAGCTGTTTTTT. The encoded protein is CASSQDGGRGFTGELFF. This rearrangement joins TRBV4-1 to TRBJ2-2, with TRBD1 as a possible D gene (6 bases). V lost 0 bases and J 4 bases, leaving 15 bases between the germline ends. CDR1 is MGHRA, CDR2 YSYEKL, per germline. The CDR3 runs 17 residues.

This clone was picked up one time. This sequence joins TRBV10-2 and TRBJ1-1, with D maybe TRBD1 (6 bases). In germline, CDR1 is WSHSY, CDR2 SAAADI. This CDR3 comprises 15 residues. V was clipped by 3 bases and J by 0 bases, with 11 bases between them. In DNA form, the CDR3 reads TGCGCCAGCAGTGATAGGACAGCATTGAACACTGAAGCTTTCTTT. Translating gives CASSDRTALNTEAFF.

This chain links TRBV7-9 with TRBJ1-6; D call uncertain. The CDR3 length is 15 residues. Germline lookup yields CDR1 SEHNR and CDR2 FQNEAQ (reference sequence). V lost 3 bases to trimming and J lost 5 bases, with 11 bases between them. This CDR3 reads CASSFTGVDNSPLHF. For the CDR3, the DNA is TGTGCCAGCAGCTTTACCGGGGTTGATAATTCACCCCTCCACTTT.

This chain links TRBV4-3 with TRBJ1-1, with D uncertain. The V gene lost 4 bases and the J gene lost 1 base, with 10 bases spanning the gap. Germline CDR1 is LGHNA and CDR2 is YSLEER. This CDR3 contains 14 residues. CDR3 residues: CASSREGWNTEAFF. The CDR3 nucleotides are TGCGCCAGCAGCCGAGAGGGCTGGAACACTGAAGCTTTCTTT.

This chain joins TRBV5-1 and TRBJ1-4; D not certain. The CDR3 has 13 residues. CDR1 and CDR2 (germline): SGHRS, YFSETQ. V shed 3 bases and J shed 7 bases, with 10 bases lying between them. CDR3 coding DNA: TGCGCCAGCAGCTCTATACGGAGTGAAAAACTGTTTTTT. Its protein is CASSSIRSEKLFF.

On this clone: Germline and junction disagree at one end, which may indicate a read error. This chain links TRBV7-2 with TRBJ2-1, with a weak D call TRBD2 (6 bases). This CDR3 has 14 amino acids. Germline V lookup: CDR1 SGHTA, CDR2 FQGNSA. The chain's CDR3 is CASSDSAGTLRQIF. Here the CDR3 DNA reads TGTGCCAGCAGCGATTCTGCCGGGACTCTACGGCAGATCTTC. Filled out from reference TRBV7-2 and TRBJ2-1, the complete variable domain reads GAGVSQSPSNKVTEKGKDVELRCDPISGHTALYWYRQSLGQGLEFLIYFQGNSAPDKSGLPSDRFSAERTGGSVSTLTIQRTQQEDSAVYLCASSDSAGTLRQIFGPGTRLTVL.

This chain connects TRBV2 to TRBJ1-2, with D possibly matching TRBD1 (5 bases). With 7 bases removed from V and 3 bases from J, the gap between germline ends came to 12 bases. The germline V gene encodes CDR1 SNHLY and CDR2 FYNNEI. The CDR3 runs to 13 residues. CDR3 residues: CASKAGVDYGYTF. In DNA form, the CDR3 reads TGTGCCAGCAAGGCGGGGGTTGACTATGGCTACACCTTC.

This chain links TRBV14 with TRBJ2-1, with 11 bases fitting TRBD2. The CDR3 sequence is 17 residues long. V was pared by 7 bases and J by 0 bases, with 8 bases of the junction left unmatched. Germline CDR1 is SGHDN and CDR2 is FVKESK. Here the CDR3 reads CASTVAGGISSYNEQFF. The CDR3 DNA is TGTGCCAGCACGGTAGCGGGGGGGATAAGCTCCTACAATGAGCAGTTCTTC.

The chain employs TRBV19 and TRBJ2-1; 16 positions match TRBD2. There are 17 residues in the CDR3. The germline CDR1 and CDR2 sequences are LNHDA and SQIVND (reference sequence). V lost 4 bases and J lost 6; bases outside the gene matches: 6. The CDR3 here is CASSTGLAGGLLNEQFF. The DNA for the CDR3 is TGTGCCAGTAGTACGGGACTAGCGGGGGGGCTCCTCAATGAGCAGTTCTTC. Based on the CDR3 plus reference TRBV19 and TRBJ2-1, the full variable domain is DGGITQSPKYLFRKEGQNVTLSCEQNLNHDAMYWYRQDPGQGLRLIYYSQIVNDFQKGDIAEGYSVSREKKESFPLTVTSAQKNPTAFYLCASSTGLAGGLLNEQFFGPGTRLTVL.

V usage is TRBV7-3 and J usage is TRBJ2-5; 9 bases fit TRBD2. The CDR3 is made up of 16 amino acids. The junction had 11 bases not matched to a gene; V was cut back by 5 bases and J by 4 bases. The germline CDR1 and CDR2 sequences are SGHTA and FQGTGA. The DNA for the CDR3 is TGTGCCAGCAGCGAACTGGGTAGCGGGGGAGCAGAGACCCAGTACTTC. It specifies CASSELGSGGAETQYF.

This clone was picked up a small number of times. The V and J genes are TRBV19 and TRBJ2-2; D ambiguous. The CDR3 consists of 15 residues. Germline V lookup: CDR1 LNHDA, CDR2 SQIVND (reference sequence). V lost 4 bases, J lost 4 bases, and 13 bases lay in between. CDR3 sequence reads: CASSNWWPGTGELFF. CDR3 nucleotide sequence: TGTGCCAGTAGTAACTGGTGGCCGGGCACCGGGGAGCTGTTTTTT.

For the CDR3, the DNA is TGTGCCATCTCCGAAGGGGGACAGGGGGGAGTGAACACTGAAGCTTTCTTT. Amino acids: CAISEGGQGGVNTEAFF. This rearrangement joins TRBV10-3 to TRBJ1-1; 11 bases are shared with TRBD1. Germline lookup yields CDR1 ENHRY and CDR2 SYGVKD. The CDR3 spans 17 residues. V was clipped by 8 bases and J by 0 bases; unmatched bases: 11.

A single count supports this clone. The V and J genes are TRBV13 and TRBJ1-5; 9 bases are shared with TRBD1. The CDR3 totals 13 residues. V trimming: 8 bases; J trimming: 6 bases; junction bases outside the gene matches: 5. Germline V gene sequence: CDR1 PRHDT, CDR2 FYEKMQ (reference sequence). The CDR3 is CASPDRGGQPQHF. CDR3 nucleotides: TGTGCCAGCCCGGACAGGGGAGGTCAGCCCCAGCATTTT.

The chain uses TRBV6-1 and TRBJ2-2, with TRBD1 matching 7 bases. The junction had 5 bases not matched to a gene; V was cut back by 4 bases and J by 0 bases. CDR3 size: 16 residues. Germline loops: CDR1 MNHNS, CDR2 SASEGT. The CDR3 spells CASSVQTGTNTGELFF. CDR3 bases: TGTGCCAGCAGTGTTCAGACAGGGACGAACACCGGGGAGCTGTTTTTT.

CDR3 bases: TGTGCCTGGAGCTACAGGGATATCGGGGCCCTCCACTTT. Protein sequence: CAWSYRDIGALHF. V is TRBV30 and J is TRBJ1-6; a weak D match, TRBD1 (6 bases). The CDR3 covers 13 residues. Trimming took 3 bases from V and 14 from J, leaving 17 bases between them. CDR1 GTSNPN and CDR2 SVGIG come from the germline V gene (reference sequence).

This clone was counted ten times or more. The sample holds other DNA sequences that translate to the same CDR3. The chain employs TRBV29-1 and TRBJ1-1; D is unresolved. V was clipped by 1 base and J by 3 bases, with 12 bases between them. The CDR3 has 14 residues. Germline V gives CDR1 SQVTM, CDR2 ANQGSEA. CDR3 DNA sequence: TGCAGCGTTGAAGGCGGGCAGAGTTACACTGAAGCTTTCTTT. Translated, it gives CSVEGGQSYTEAFF.

The V call is TRBV4-1, the J call TRBJ1-1, with a weak D call TRBD1 (5 bases). The germline V gene encodes CDR1 MGHRA and CDR2 YSYEKL. V lost 3 bases and J 4 bases, leaving 18 bases between the germline ends. The CDR3 extends over 16 amino acids. The CDR3 spells CASSQKMAGGGTEAFF. The CDR3 nucleotides are TGCGCCAGCAGCCAGAAAATGGCGGGCGGGGGCACTGAAGCTTTCTTT.

The chain couples TRBV29-1 to TRBJ2-3, with D possibly matching TRBD1 (6 bases). CDR3 size: 13 residues. V was trimmed by 6 bases and J by 1 base, leaving 11 bases between them. Germline values: CDR1 SQVTM, CDR2 ANQGSEA. CDR3 amino acids: CSVHAGGTDTQYF. In DNA, the CDR3 is TGCAGCGTACATGCAGGGGGCACAGATACGCAGTATTTT.

On this clone: Other DNA sequences in this sample translate to the same CDR3. The V gene is TRBV7-9, the J gene TRBJ1-1; D might be TRBD1 (5 bases). The CDR3 runs 13 residues. Germline V lookup: CDR1 SEHNR, CDR2 FQNEAQ (reference sequence). V lost 5 bases to trimming and J lost 1 base, with 8 bases between them. The CDR3 bases are TGTGCCAGCAGCCGCACAGGGAACACTGAAGCTTTCTTT. This encodes CASSRTGNTEAFF.

The chain links TRBV10-3 to TRBJ1-5; D is ambiguous. This CDR3 is 15 amino acids long. CDR1 and CDR2 from the germline V gene are ENHRY and SYGVKD. V lost 4 bases and J lost 3, with 13 bases in between. The CDR3 nucleotides read TGTGCCATCAGTGGGGCACGGGGATTCAATCAGCCCCAGCATTTT. Residues: CAISGARGFNQPQHF.

The chain links TRBV2 to TRBJ2-3; possibly TRBD1 for D (5 bases). V lost 8 bases and J 3 bases, leaving 15 bases between the germline ends. This CDR3 contains 14 residues. Germline V gene sequence: CDR1 SNHLY, CDR2 FYNNEI. DNA for the CDR3: TGTGCCAGCGAGGCCAGGGTGAGGACAGATACGCAGTATTTT. Protein: CASEARVRTDTQYF.